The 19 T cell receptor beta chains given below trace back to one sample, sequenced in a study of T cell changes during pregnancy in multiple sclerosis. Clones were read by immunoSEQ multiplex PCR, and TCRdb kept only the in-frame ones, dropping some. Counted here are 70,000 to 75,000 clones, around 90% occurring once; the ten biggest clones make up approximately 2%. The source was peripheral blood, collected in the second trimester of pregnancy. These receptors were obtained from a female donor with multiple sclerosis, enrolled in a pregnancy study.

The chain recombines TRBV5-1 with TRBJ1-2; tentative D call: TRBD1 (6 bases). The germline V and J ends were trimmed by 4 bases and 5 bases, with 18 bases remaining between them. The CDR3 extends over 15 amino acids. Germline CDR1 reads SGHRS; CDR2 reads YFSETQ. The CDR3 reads CASSQDRTQGYGYTF. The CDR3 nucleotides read TGCGCCAGCAGCCAAGACAGGACCCAGGGGTATGGCTACACCTTC.

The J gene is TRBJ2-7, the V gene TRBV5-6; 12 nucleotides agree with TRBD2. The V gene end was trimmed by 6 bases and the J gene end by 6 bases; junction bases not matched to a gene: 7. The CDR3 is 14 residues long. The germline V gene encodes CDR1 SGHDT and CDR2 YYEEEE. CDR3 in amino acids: CASILTSGRGEQYF. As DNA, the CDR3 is TGTGCCAGCATTCTGACTAGCGGGAGAGGCGAGCAGTACTTC.

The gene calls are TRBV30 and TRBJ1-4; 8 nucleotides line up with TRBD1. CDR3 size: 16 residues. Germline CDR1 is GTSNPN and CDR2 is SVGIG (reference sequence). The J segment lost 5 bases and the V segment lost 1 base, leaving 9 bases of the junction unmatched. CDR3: CAWSAPRDRFNEKLFF. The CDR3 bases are TGTGCCTGGAGTGCACCCCGGGACAGGTTCAATGAAAAACTGTTTTTT.

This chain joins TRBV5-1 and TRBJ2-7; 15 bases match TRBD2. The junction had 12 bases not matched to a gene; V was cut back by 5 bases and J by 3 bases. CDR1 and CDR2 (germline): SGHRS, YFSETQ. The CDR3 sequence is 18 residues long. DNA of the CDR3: TGCGCCAGCAGGTTAAGAACCGGACTAGCGGGAGGGAACTACGAGCAGTACTTC. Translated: CASRLRTGLAGGNYEQYF.

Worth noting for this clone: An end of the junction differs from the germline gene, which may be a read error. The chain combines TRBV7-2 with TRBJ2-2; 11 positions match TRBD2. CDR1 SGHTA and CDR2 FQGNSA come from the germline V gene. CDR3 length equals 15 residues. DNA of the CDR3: TGTGCCAGCAGCGTAGCGGGGGGGCCGGGCGGGGAGCTGTTTTTT. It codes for CASSVAGGPGGELFF.

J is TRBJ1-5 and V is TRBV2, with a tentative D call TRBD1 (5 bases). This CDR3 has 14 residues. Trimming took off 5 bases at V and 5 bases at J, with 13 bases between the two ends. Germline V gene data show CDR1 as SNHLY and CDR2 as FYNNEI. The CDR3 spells CASSPQGLDQPQHF. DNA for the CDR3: TGTGCCAGCAGTCCGCAGGGTTTGGATCAGCCCCAGCATTTT.

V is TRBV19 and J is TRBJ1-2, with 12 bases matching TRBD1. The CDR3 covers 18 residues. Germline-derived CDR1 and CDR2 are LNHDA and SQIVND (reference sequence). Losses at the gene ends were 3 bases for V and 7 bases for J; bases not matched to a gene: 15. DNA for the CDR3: TGTGCCAGTAGTATTCAGTCGGGGACAGGGGGCGCGAGAGGTGGCTACACCTTC. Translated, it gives CASSIQSGTGGARGGYTF.

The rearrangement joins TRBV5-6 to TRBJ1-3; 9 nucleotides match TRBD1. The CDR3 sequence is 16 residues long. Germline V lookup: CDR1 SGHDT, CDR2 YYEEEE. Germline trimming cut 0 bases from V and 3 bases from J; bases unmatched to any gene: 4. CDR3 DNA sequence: TGTGCCAGCAGCTTGGACAGGGGGCGCTTTGGAAACACCATATATTTT. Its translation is CASSLDRGRFGNTIYF. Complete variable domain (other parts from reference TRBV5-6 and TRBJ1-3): DAGVTQSPTHLIKTRGQQVTLRCSPKSGHDTVSWYQQALGQGPQFIFQYYEEEERQRGNFPDRFSGHQFPNYSSELNVNALLLGDSALYLCASSLDRGRFGNTIYFGEGSWLTVV.

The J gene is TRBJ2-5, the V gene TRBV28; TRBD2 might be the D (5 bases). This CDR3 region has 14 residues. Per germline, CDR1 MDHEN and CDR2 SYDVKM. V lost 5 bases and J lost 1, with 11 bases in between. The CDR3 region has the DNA TGTGCCAGCAGTGACGGAGGCATCCAAGAGACCCAGTACTTC. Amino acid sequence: CASSDGGIQETQYF.

CDR3 region: CASSRDRAAINYGYTF. The CDR3 bases are TGTGCCAGCAGCCGGGACAGGGCAGCAATTAACTATGGCTACACCTTC. The rearrangement links TRBV11-3 to TRBJ1-2; 9 positions match TRBD1. The V and J ends lost 5 bases and 1 base, in that order; junction bases with no gene match: 8. Per the germline V gene, CDR1 is SGHNT and CDR2 is YENEEA. The CDR3 consists of 16 residues.

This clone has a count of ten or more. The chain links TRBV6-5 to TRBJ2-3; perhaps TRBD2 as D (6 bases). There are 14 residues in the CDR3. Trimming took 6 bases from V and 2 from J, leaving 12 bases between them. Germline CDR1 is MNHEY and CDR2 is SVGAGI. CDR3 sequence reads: CASRGGGDTDTQYF. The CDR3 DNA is TGTGCCAGCAGAGGTGGAGGGGACACAGATACGCAGTATTTT.

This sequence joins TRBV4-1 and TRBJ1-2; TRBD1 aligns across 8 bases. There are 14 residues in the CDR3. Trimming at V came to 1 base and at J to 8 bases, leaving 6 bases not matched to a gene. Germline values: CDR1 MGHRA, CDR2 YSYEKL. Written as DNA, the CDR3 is TGCGCCAGCAGCCAAGTTAACAGGGGGTACGGCTACACCTTC. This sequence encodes CASSQVNRGYGYTF.

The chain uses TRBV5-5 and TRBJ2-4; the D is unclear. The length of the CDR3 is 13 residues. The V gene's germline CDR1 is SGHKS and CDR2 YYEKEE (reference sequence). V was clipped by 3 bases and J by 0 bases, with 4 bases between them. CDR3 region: CASSSLAKNIQYF. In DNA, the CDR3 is TGTGCCAGCAGCTCCTTAGCCAAAAACATTCAGTACTTC.

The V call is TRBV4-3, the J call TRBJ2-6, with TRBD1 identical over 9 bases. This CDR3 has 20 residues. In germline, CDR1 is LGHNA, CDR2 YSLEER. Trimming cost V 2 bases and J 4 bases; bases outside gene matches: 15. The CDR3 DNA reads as TGCGCCAGCAGCCAAAACCGGGGACAGGGACTATTCATGGGGGCCAACGTCCTGACTTTC. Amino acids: CASSQNRGQGLFMGANVLTF.

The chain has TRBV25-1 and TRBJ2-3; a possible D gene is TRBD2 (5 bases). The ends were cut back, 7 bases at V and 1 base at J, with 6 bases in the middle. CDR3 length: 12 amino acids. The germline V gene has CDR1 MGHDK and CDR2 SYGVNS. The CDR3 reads CASNSGTDTQYF. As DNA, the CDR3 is TGTGCCAGCAATAGCGGCACAGATACGCAGTATTTT.

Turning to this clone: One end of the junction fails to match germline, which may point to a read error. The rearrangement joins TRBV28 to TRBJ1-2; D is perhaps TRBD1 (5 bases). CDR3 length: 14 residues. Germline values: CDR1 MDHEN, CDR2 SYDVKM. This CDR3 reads CASTLGQSNYGYTF. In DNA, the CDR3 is TGTGCCAGCACTTTAGGACAATCTAACTATGGCTACACCTTC.

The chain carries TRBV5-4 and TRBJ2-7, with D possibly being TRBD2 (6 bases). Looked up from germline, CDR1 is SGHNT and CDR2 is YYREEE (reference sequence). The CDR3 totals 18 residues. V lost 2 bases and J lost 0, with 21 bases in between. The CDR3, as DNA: TGTGCCAGCAGCTTAGTCTTATCCGGAGGGCTTAACTCCTACGAGCAGTACTTC. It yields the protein CASSLVLSGGLNSYEQYF.

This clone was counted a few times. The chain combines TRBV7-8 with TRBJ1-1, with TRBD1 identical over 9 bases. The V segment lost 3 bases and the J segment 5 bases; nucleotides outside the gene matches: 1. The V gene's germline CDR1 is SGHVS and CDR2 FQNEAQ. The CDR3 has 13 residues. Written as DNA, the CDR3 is TGTGCCAGCAGCTTCGACAGGGGGACTGAAGCTTTCTTT. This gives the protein CASSFDRGTEAFF.

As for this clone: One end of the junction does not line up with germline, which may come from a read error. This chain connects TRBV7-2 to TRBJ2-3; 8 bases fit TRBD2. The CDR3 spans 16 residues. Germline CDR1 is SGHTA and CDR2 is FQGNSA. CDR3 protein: CASSPGPTGGPDTQYF. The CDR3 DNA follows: TGTGCCAGCAGCCCCGGGCCGACGGGGGGGCCAGACACGCAGTATTTT. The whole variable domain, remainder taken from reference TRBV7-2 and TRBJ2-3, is GAGVSQSPSNKVTEKGKDVELRCDPISGHTALYWYRQSLGQGLEFLIYFQGNSAPDKSGLPSDRFSAERTGGSVSTLTIQRTQQEDSAVYLCASSPGPTGGPDTQYFGPGTRLTVL.